This passage covers 22 T cell receptor beta chains from one sample sequenced in a study of Ad26.COV2.S vaccination and SARS-CoV-2 variants. The treatment is: 19 received Ad26.COV2.S at low or high dose, single or two shots; several received placebo; per-sample allocation not given. Specimen acquisition occurred on day 63 following the initial vaccine or placebo injection. TCRdb's copy holds only in-frame clones and misses some; the assay was immunoSEQ multiplex PCR. Altogether around 320,000 clones are present, roughly 84% being singletons, with the ten largest covering roughly 3.1%. Sequenced here: peripheral blood, sampled in a trial of Ad26.COV2.S vaccine versus placebo. These receptor sequences come from a person between 18 and 65 years old who received the Ad26.COV2.S COVID-19 vaccine or a placebo.

In its sample, this clone was seen once. V is TRBV15 and J is TRBJ1-2, with D possibly being TRBD1 (6 bases). Germline assignment: CDR1 LNHNV and CDR2 YYDKDF (reference sequence). The CDR3 runs 16 residues. Trimming shortened V by 0 bases and J by 4 bases, and 15 bases separated the two germline ends. CDR3 in DNA: TGTGCCACCAGCAGAGATCTGGACGGGGGGCCCTATGGCTACACCTTC. This codes for CATSRDLDGGPYGYTF.

V usage is TRBV11-2 and J usage is TRBJ2-1, with 8 bases aligning to TRBD1. The V gene end was trimmed by 5 bases and the J gene end by 4 bases; junction bases not matched to a gene: 7. This CDR3 spans 15 amino acids. Germline loops: CDR1 SGHAT, CDR2 FQNNGV. This chain's CDR3 is CASSAGGLGYNEQFF. The CDR3 DNA is TGTGCCAGCAGCGCAGGGGGCCTAGGGTACAATGAGCAGTTCTTC.

J is TRBJ1-3 and V is TRBV4-1; D possibly corresponds to TRBD1 (5 bases). The CDR3 extends over 15 amino acids. V dropped 0 bases and J dropped 6 bases, with 12 bases sitting between them. Looked up from germline, CDR1 is MGHRA and CDR2 is YSYEKL. CDR3 protein: CASSQESGFANTIYF. The CDR3 nucleotides are TGCGCCAGCAGCCAAGAGTCAGGGTTTGCAAACACCATATATTTT.

This clone is a singleton in its sample. Other nucleotide sequences from this sample produce the same CDR3. The genes are TRBV15 and TRBJ1-1, with D possibly matching TRBD1 (6 bases). The ends were cut back, 0 bases at V and 4 bases at J, with 9 bases in the middle. The CDR3 is 14 residues long. CDR1 and CDR2 (germline): LNHNV, YYDKDF (reference sequence). Here the CDR3 reads CATSRDRGSTEAFF. The CDR3 DNA reads as TGTGCCACCAGCAGAGATAGGGGGAGCACTGAAGCTTTCTTT.

The genes are TRBV19 and TRBJ2-6, with 7 bases matching TRBD1. The junction had 6 bases not matched to a gene; V was cut back by 5 bases and J by 2 bases. Germline V gene sequence: CDR1 LNHDA, CDR2 SQIVND (reference sequence). The CDR3 spans 16 residues. DNA for the CDR3: TGTGCCAGTAGTGCCAACAGGGGAGCTGGGGCCAACGTCCTGACTTTC. Translation: CASSANRGAGANVLTF.

This sequence joins TRBV2 and TRBJ2-6, with no clear D. Trimming stripped 10 bases from V and 1 base from J, with 20 bases between. Per the germline V gene, CDR1 is SNHLY and CDR2 is FYNNEI. The CDR3 consists of 17 residues. CDR3 nucleotides: TGTGCCACCCGGGCCTCTCTATTAATGTCTGGGGCCAACGTCCTGACTTTC. This encodes CATRASLLMSGANVLTF.

V gene TRBV4-1 combines with J gene TRBJ2-7; D perhaps matches TRBD2 (6 bases). The CDR3 is 15 amino acids. Germline loops: CDR1 MGHRA, CDR2 YSYEKL. Trimming left V 0 bases short and J 4 bases short, with 13 bases between. The CDR3 DNA sequence: TGCGCCAGCAGCCAAGACTCGGGGGATGGTTACGAGCAGTACTTC. This translates into CASSQDSGDGYEQYF.

The chain joins TRBV6-5 to TRBJ2-1, with D tentatively TRBD1 (5 bases). Germline-derived CDR1 and CDR2 are MNHEY and SVGAGI. The CDR3 sequence is 13 residues long. With 0 bases removed from V and 9 bases from J, the gap between germline ends came to 9 bases. DNA of the CDR3: TGTGCCAGCAGTTACTCCAGGCAGGGTGAGCAGTTCTTC. This gives the protein CASSYSRQGEQFF.

V gene TRBV9 combines with J gene TRBJ1-1; 7 nucleotides align to TRBD1. With V trimmed by 2 bases and J by 1 base, 2 bases remained unmatched. Germline loops: CDR1 SGDLS, CDR2 YYNGEE. This CDR3 has 14 amino acids. DNA for the CDR3: TGTGCCAGCAGCGTTGGGACAGAGAACACTGAAGCTTTCTTT. It is translated as CASSVGTENTEAFF.

This clone showed up just once. The genes are TRBV5-1 and TRBJ2-7, with 7 nucleotides matching TRBD2. J was trimmed by 1 base and V by 3 bases; bases with no gene match: 10. The germline CDR1 and CDR2 sequences are SGHRS and YFSETQ. The CDR3 loop spans 16 amino acids. CDR3: CASSSVPSGGSYEQYF. As DNA, the CDR3 is TGCGCCAGCAGCTCCGTCCCATCGGGGGGTTCCTACGAGCAGTACTTC. Together with reference TRBV5-1 and TRBJ2-7, the CDR3 gives the full variable domain: KAGVTQTPRYLIKTRGQQVTLSCSPISGHRSVSWYQQTPGQGLQFLFEYFSETQRNKGNFPGRFSGRQFSNSRSEMNVSTLELGDSALYLCASSSVPSGGSYEQYFGPGTRLTVT.

This clone was counted once. This sample includes further DNA sequences coding for the same CDR3. V usage is TRBV27 and J usage is TRBJ1-6; D is undetermined. Germline V CDR1 and CDR2: MNHEY, SMNVEV (reference sequence). Trimming shortened V by 3 bases and J by 7 bases, and 10 bases separated the two germline ends. The CDR3 consists of 14 residues. The CDR3 bases are TGTGCCAGCAGTTTCCGGGGAGGAAATTCACCCCTCCACTTT. It codes for CASSFRGGNSPLHF.

This chain joins TRBV25-1 and TRBJ1-2; D is ambiguous. The germline V and J ends were trimmed by 6 bases and 8 bases, with 16 bases remaining between them. Germline CDR1 reads MGHDK; CDR2 reads SYGVNS. This CDR3 comprises 13 residues. The CDR3 loop is CASSLPGMYGYTF. In nucleotides, the CDR3 is TGTGCCAGCAGCCTCCCGGGGATGTACGGCTACACCTTC.

Here the CDR3 reads CATRQRGLAGGPATHEQYF. CDR3 DNA: TGTGCCACGCGGCAACGCGGACTAGCGGGGGGACCTGCGACCCACGAGCAGTACTTC. The chain joins TRBV15 to TRBJ2-7; 14 bases are shared with TRBD2. With 9 bases clipped from V and 5 bases from J, the junction kept 21 bases outside the gene matches. CDR3 length equals 19 residues. CDR1 is LNHNV and CDR2 is YYDKDF in the germline V gene (reference sequence). Variable domain in full (rest from reference TRBV15 and TRBJ2-7): DAMVIQNPRYQVTQFGKPVTLSCSQTLNHNVMYWYQQKSSQAPKLLFHYYDKDFNNEADTPDNFQSRRPNTSFCFLDIRSPGLGDTAMYLCATRQRGLAGGPATHEQYFGPGTRLTVT.

The chain has TRBV7-2 and TRBJ2-7; 7 nucleotides match TRBD1. V was pared by 3 bases and J by 4 bases, with 9 bases of the junction left unmatched. The germline V gene encodes CDR1 SGHTA and CDR2 FQGNSA. The CDR3 sequence is 15 residues long. The CDR3 protein is CASSLGDRAWYEQYF. For the CDR3, the DNA is TGTGCCAGCAGCTTGGGTGACAGGGCCTGGTACGAGCAGTACTTC. The full variable domain, in which reference TRBV7-2 and TRBJ2-7 provide the parts outside the CDR3, is GAGVSQSPSNKVTEKGKDVELRCDPISGHTALYWYRQSLGQGLEFLIYFQGNSAPDKSGLPSDRFSAERTGGSVSTLTIQRTQQEDSAVYLCASSLGDRAWYEQYFGPGTRLTVT.

The chain links TRBV4-3 to TRBJ1-1; possible D gene TRBD1, 5 bases. V lost 0 bases and J lost 0, with 8 bases in between. The CDR3 runs to 15 residues. Per germline, CDR1 LGHNA and CDR2 YSLEER. CDR3 sequence (DNA): TGCGCCAGCAGCCAAGAAGACAGTTTGAACACTGAAGCTTTCTTT. Its protein is CASSQEDSLNTEAFF.

Concerning this clone itself: Other DNA sequences within the sample encode an identical CDR3. V usage is TRBV30 and J usage is TRBJ1-1; possible D gene TRBD1, 5 bases. The CDR3 runs to 11 residues. Germline values: CDR1 GTSNPN, CDR2 SVGIG (reference sequence). Deletions cut 5 bases from V and 8 bases from J, with 12 bases between. DNA of the CDR3: TGTGCCTGGTCGGGGGGAGTAGAAGCTTTCTTT. Translated: CAWSGGVEAFF.

Here the CDR3 DNA reads TGTGCCAGCAGTCACCGGGACAGCCTCTACAATGAGCAGTTCTTC. Its protein product is CASSHRDSLYNEQFF. This chain links TRBV7-6 with TRBJ2-1; 7 bases line up with TRBD1. The length of the CDR3 is 15 residues. Trimming took 6 bases from V and 3 from J; bases not matched to a gene: 8. Germline CDR1 reads SGHVS; CDR2 reads FNYEAQ.

V gene TRBV10-3 combines with J gene TRBJ1-4; D gene unclear. CDR3 length: 13 residues. V was trimmed by 6 bases and J by 3 bases, leaving 8 bases between them. Germline CDR1 ENHRY, CDR2 SYGVKD. The CDR3 region is CAIRGTSNEKLFF. CDR3 nucleotides: TGTGCCATCAGGGGTACATCTAATGAAAAACTGTTTTTT.

The chain uses TRBV2 and TRBJ1-2, with a weak D call TRBD1 (6 bases). The V gene's germline CDR1 is SNHLY and CDR2 FYNNEI. Trimming removed 0 bases from V and 3 bases from J, with 17 bases in between. The CDR3 contains 17 residues. The CDR3, as DNA: TGTGCCAGCAGTGAAGCGCAGCCGGGGGGGGCTGACTATGGCTACACCTTC. Translating it yields CASSEAQPGGADYGYTF.

The gene calls are TRBV7-9 and TRBJ2-2; no reliable D call. Germline assignment: CDR1 SEHNR and CDR2 FQNEAQ (reference sequence). The CDR3 extends over 18 amino acids. The V and J ends lost 1 base and 1 base respectively, with 16 bases between them. CDR3 residues: CASSLDPLWAGNTGELFF. CDR3 DNA sequence: TGTGCCAGCAGCTTAGATCCCCTTTGGGCAGGGAACACCGGGGAGCTGTTTTTT.

A single count supports this clone. The chain uses TRBV10-3 and TRBJ1-2; D perhaps matches TRBD1 (5 bases). CDR3 length: 15 residues. The V gene's germline CDR1 is ENHRY and CDR2 SYGVKD. V was pared by 1 base and J by 4 bases, with 13 bases between. The CDR3 DNA reads TGTGCCATCAGTGAGTGGGACGTTCCGCTCTATGGCTACACCTTC. Translating gives CAISEWDVPLYGYTF.

The V and J genes are TRBV19 and TRBJ1-4; D uncertain. Trimming took 1 base from V and 6 from J, leaving 6 bases between them. In germline, CDR1 is LNHDA, CDR2 SQIVND (reference sequence). This CDR3 has 13 residues. The CDR3 DNA follows: TGTGCCAGTAGTATAGCGGCAGATGAAAAACTGTTTTTT. The encoded protein is CASSIAADEKLFF.